The 14 T cell receptor beta chains given below trace back to one sample, sequenced in a study of cytomegalovirus exposure and HLA in healthy donors. In the PCR, 60 Vbeta and 13 Jbeta primers were used. Libraries were prepared by immunoSEQ multiplex PCR; TCRdb keeps only in-frame clonotypes and omits some of them. The sample shows about 96,000 clones, roughly 74% of them seen only once. Sequences were obtained from PBMCs. The source of these receptors is a female donor in good health and CMV-seropositive.

This clone showed up just once. The junction shows a germline mismatch at one end, possibly a read error. CDR3 nucleotides: TGTGCCAGCAGTCAACAGGGAGTAGCCAAAAACATTCAGTGCTTC. Its protein is CASSQQGVAKNIQCF. This chain joins TRBV6-5 and TRBJ2-4; D may be TRBD1 (6 bases). This CDR3 is 15 amino acids long. The germline gives CDR1 MNHEY, CDR2 SVGAGI.

This clone has only a few counts. The chain uses TRBV28 and TRBJ1-2; a weak D match, TRBD1 (6 bases). Per the germline V gene, CDR1 is MDHEN and CDR2 is SYDVKM. The CDR3 is 14 amino acids. Trimming removed 0 bases from V and 5 bases from J, with 10 bases in between. In nucleotides, the CDR3 is TGTGCCAGCAGTTTATGGGGAGGGGGGTATGGCTACACCTTC. This codes for CASSLWGGGYGYTF.

This rearrangement joins TRBV2 to TRBJ1-1, with 12 bases matching TRBD1. The germline V gene encodes CDR1 SNHLY and CDR2 FYNNEI. This CDR3 contains 13 residues. V lost 5 bases and J lost 10; bases outside the gene matches: 5. CDR3 bases: TGTGCCAGCAGTTCCGGGACAGGGGGCCGAGCTTTCTTT. Encoded protein: CASSSGTGGRAFF.

The chain has TRBV7-2 and TRBJ2-3; 9 nucleotides line up with TRBD2. Unmatched junction bases numbered 9, after V lost 5 bases and J lost 3 bases. The CDR3 covers 16 residues. The germline CDR1 and CDR2 sequences are SGHTA and FQGNSA. The CDR3 loop is CASSAGASGGTDTQYF. DNA of the CDR3: TGTGCCAGCAGCGCGGGGGCCAGCGGGGGGACAGATACGCAGTATTTT.

This chain joins TRBV5-1 and TRBJ2-5, with 10 bases identical to TRBD2. Germline V CDR1 and CDR2: SGHRS, YFSETQ. The CDR3 runs 16 residues. After removal of 3 bases from V and 1 base from J, the junction contained 6 bases not matched to a gene. The CDR3 spells CASSSILAGTQETQYF. CDR3 sequence (DNA): TGCGCCAGCAGCTCCATACTAGCGGGGACCCAAGAGACCCAGTACTTC.

The V gene is TRBV7-3, the J gene TRBJ2-7, with D maybe TRBD1 (5 bases). The CDR3 has 14 amino acids. Germline V gene lookup returns CDR1 SGHTA and CDR2 FQGTGA. The V end was cut by 2 bases, the J end by 1 base, with 9 bases between. For the CDR3, the DNA is TGTGCCAGCAGCTTACTCGCAGGGTCCTACGAGCAGTACTTC. Its translation is CASSLLAGSYEQYF.

The V call is TRBV2, the J call TRBJ2-1; 7 bases line up with TRBD1. The CDR3 has 15 residues. Per the germline V gene, CDR1 is SNHLY and CDR2 is FYNNEI. V dropped 7 bases and J dropped 0; count of bases not matched to a gene: 6. The CDR3 DNA reads as TGTGCCAGCAAGGGACAGCGCAGCTCCTACAATGAGCAGTTCTTC. Amino acid sequence: CASKGQRSSYNEQFF. Looking up the rest from reference TRBV2 and TRBJ2-1 gives the full variable domain: EPEVTQTPSHQVTQMGQEVILRCVPISNHLYFYWYRQILGQKVEFLVSFYNNEISEKSEIFDDQFSVERPDGSNFTLKIRSTKLEDSAMYFCASKGQRSSYNEQFFGPGTRLTVL.

The chain employs TRBV5-1 and TRBJ2-3, with D perhaps TRBD2 (6 bases). V lost 8 bases and J 4 bases, leaving 11 bases between the germline ends. The CDR3 extends over 12 amino acids. Germline V CDR1 and CDR2: SGHRS, YFSETQ. The CDR3: CASGGDADTQYF. CDR3 DNA: TGCGCCAGTGGAGGGGACGCAGATACGCAGTATTTT.

The J gene is TRBJ2-3, the V gene TRBV6-4, with TRBD2 identical over 13 bases. Per germline, CDR1 MRHNA and CDR2 SNTAGT. There are 16 residues in the CDR3. V gave up 6 bases and J gave up 5 bases; unmatched junction bases: 8. CDR3 sequence: CASSRGLAGEGDTQYF. The CDR3 DNA follows: TGTGCCAGCAGCCGTGGACTAGCGGGAGAAGGAGATACGCAGTATTTT.

This clone was seen only a few times. The chain carries TRBV4-1 and TRBJ2-1; possible D gene TRBD1, 6 bases. Germline loops: CDR1 MGHRA, CDR2 YSYEKL. V lost 2 bases and J 7 bases, leaving 24 bases between the germline ends. The CDR3 spans 18 residues. The CDR3 sequence: CASSQRFPPGAPVNEQFF. The CDR3 DNA follows: TGCGCCAGCAGCCAAAGGTTCCCACCAGGGGCTCCTGTGAATGAGCAGTTCTTC.

This clone was detected only once. The chain uses TRBV18 and TRBJ2-3; D might be TRBD2 (6 bases). Germline lookup yields CDR1 KGHSH and CDR2 LQKENI. The CDR3 is 14 amino acids. Deletions cut 3 bases from V and 10 bases from J, with 17 bases between. The CDR3 protein is CASSPPSLGGSQYF. CDR3 in DNA: TGTGCCAGCTCACCCCCCTCGCTCGGGGGTTCGCAGTATTTT.

The chain links TRBV7-9 to TRBJ1-2, with 7 bases aligning to TRBD1. The trim removed 1 base at V and 1 base at J, leaving 3 bases unmatched. The CDR3 extends over 15 amino acids. CDR1 and CDR2 from the germline V gene are SEHNR and FQNEAQ (reference sequence). Written as DNA, the CDR3 is TGTGCCAGCAGCTTAGGGACAGGATTTAACTATGGCTACACCTTC. The encoded protein is CASSLGTGFNYGYTF.

This clone was seen a handful of times. The chain has TRBV30 and TRBJ2-7, with 7 bases matching TRBD1. The CDR3 totals 16 residues. Losses at the gene ends were 2 bases for V and 5 bases for J; bases not matched to a gene: 15. The germline V gene encodes CDR1 GTSNPN and CDR2 SVGIG (reference sequence). The CDR3, as DNA: TGTGCCTGGAGTTCATTCGGACAGGCCCTCTCGAACGAGCAGTACTTC. Its protein product is CAWSSFGQALSNEQYF.

The rearrangement uses TRBV6-6 and TRBJ2-3; 7 bases match TRBD1. V shed 2 bases, J shed 4 bases, and the junction held 3 bases outside the gene matches. The length of the CDR3 is 14 residues. Germline CDR1 reads MNHNY; CDR2 reads SVGAGI (reference sequence). DNA for the CDR3: TGTGCCAGCAGTTACGGGACAGTAGCAGATACGCAGTATTTT. It yields the protein CASSYGTVADTQYF.